This paragraph reports one T cell receptor (beta chain). The antigen is not known. Some clones are missing from TCRdb's copy, which holds only in-frame ones; the method was immunoSEQ multiplex PCR. The sample gives some 2 million clones, about 95% of which show up once; under 1.5% is in the top ten. As defined, naive CD8 cells were CD45RO-negative and positively selected for CCR7, with terminally differentiated effector memory CD45RA+ cells excluded. The sample is drawn from a study of shared clonotypes between healthy human individuals. Points from the study as a whole: Since donors were few, the genetic and exposure-history diversity represented was limited. What naive subsets generally showed was a larger estimated richness than memory subsets showed.

The sequence was collected from a young man in good health. Sequencing input: naive CD8+ T cells sorted from blood.

In DNA, the CDR3 is TGTGCCAGCAGTGAAGCGCCAACGGTGGGGGAGCAGTACTTC. This translates into CASSEAPTVGEQYF. V usage is TRBV6-1 and J usage is TRBJ2-7; D is uncertain. The ends were cut back, 0 bases at V and 7 bases at J, with 13 bases in the middle. The germline CDR1 and CDR2 sequences are MNHNS and SASEGT. The CDR3 sequence is 14 residues long.